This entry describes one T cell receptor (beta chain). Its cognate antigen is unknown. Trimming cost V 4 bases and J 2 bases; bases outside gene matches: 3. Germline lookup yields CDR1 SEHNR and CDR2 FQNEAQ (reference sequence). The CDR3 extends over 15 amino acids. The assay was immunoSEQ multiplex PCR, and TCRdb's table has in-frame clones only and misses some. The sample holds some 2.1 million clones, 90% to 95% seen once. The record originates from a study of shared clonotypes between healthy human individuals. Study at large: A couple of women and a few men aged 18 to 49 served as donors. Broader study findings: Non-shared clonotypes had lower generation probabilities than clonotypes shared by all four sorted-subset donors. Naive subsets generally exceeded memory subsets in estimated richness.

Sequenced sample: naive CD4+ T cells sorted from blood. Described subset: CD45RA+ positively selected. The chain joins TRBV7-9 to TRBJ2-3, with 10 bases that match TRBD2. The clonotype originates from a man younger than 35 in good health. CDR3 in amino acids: CASSSGLAVTDTQYF. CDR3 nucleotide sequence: TGTGCCAGCAGCTCCGGACTAGCGGTCACAGATACGCAGTATTTT.